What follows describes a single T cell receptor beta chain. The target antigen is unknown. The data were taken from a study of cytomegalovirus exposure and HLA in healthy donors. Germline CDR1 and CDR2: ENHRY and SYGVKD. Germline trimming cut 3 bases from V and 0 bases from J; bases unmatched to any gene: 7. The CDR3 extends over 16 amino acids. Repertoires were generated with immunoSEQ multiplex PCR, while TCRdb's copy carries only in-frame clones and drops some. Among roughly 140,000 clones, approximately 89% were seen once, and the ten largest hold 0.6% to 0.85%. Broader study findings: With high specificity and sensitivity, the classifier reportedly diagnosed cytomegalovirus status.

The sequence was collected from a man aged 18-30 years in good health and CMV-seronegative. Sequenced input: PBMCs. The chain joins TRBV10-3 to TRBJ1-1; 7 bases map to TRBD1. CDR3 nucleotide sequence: TGTGCCATCAGTGAATCACCGGGACAGTTGAACACTGAAGCTTTCTTT. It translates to CAISESPGQLNTEAFF.